The 12 T cell receptor beta chains below were found in one sample sequenced in a study of STAT5B mutations in CD4+ large granular lymphocyte leukemia. Libraries were prepared by immunoSEQ multiplex PCR; TCRdb keeps only in-frame clonotypes and omits some of them. Of about 33,000 clones detected, roughly 72% appear once; the ten largest clones hold roughly 0.31%. Material for sequencing was CD4+ T cells from blood buffy coats. These TCRs come from a human donor in good health.

The V and J genes are TRBV5-4 and TRBJ2-3; D is uncertain. Germline CDR1 reads SGHNT; CDR2 reads YYREEE (reference sequence). The CDR3 totals 13 residues. Trimming took 0 bases from V and 3 from J, leaving 5 bases between them. The CDR3 DNA follows: TGTGCCAGCAGCTTGGTAGGGACAGATACGCAGTATTTT. Protein: CASSLVGTDTQYF.

The V gene is TRBV2, the J gene TRBJ2-7; 7 bases are shared with TRBD1. V shed 2 bases, J shed 1 base, and the junction held 5 bases outside the gene matches. Per the germline V gene, CDR1 is SNHLY and CDR2 is FYNNEI. The CDR3 runs to 15 residues. CDR3 sequence reads: CASSEQTGFSYEQYF. CDR3 nucleotides: TGTGCCAGCAGTGAACAGACAGGGTTTTCCTACGAGCAGTACTTC.

The chain carries TRBV20-1 and TRBJ2-7; the D is unclear. The CDR3 is 11 residues long. Germline loops: CDR1 DFQATT, CDR2 SNEGSKA (reference sequence). Trimming took off 6 bases at V and 5 bases at J, with 11 bases between the two ends. The CDR3 region is CSALSLDEQYF. The CDR3 nucleotides are TGCAGTGCCCTCTCCCTGGACGAGCAGTACTTC.

This clone occurred a few times. V and J are TRBV18 and TRBJ1-1, with a weak D call TRBD1 (6 bases). Deletions cut 2 bases from V and 1 base from J, with 8 bases between. Germline values: CDR1 KGHSH, CDR2 LQKENI. The CDR3 spans 14 residues. CDR3: CASSPGTRNTEAFF. CDR3 sequence (DNA): TGTGCCAGCTCACCAGGGACAAGGAACACTGAAGCTTTCTTT.

The chain is built from TRBV5-8 and TRBJ1-1, with 9 bases lining up with TRBD1. Germline V gene lookup returns CDR1 SGHTS and CDR2 YDEGEE. V lost 4 bases, J lost 8 bases, and 21 bases stayed unmatched. This CDR3 is 18 amino acids long. In DNA, the CDR3 is TGTGCCAGCAGCCTCGCCCCGGGACAGGGATATATTGTGGGCGAAGCTTTCTTT. Protein sequence: CASSLAPGQGYIVGEAFF.

V usage is TRBV18 and J usage is TRBJ1-1; TRBD1 might be the D (6 bases). The CDR3 contains 15 residues. Germline V gives CDR1 KGHSH, CDR2 LQKENI. V gave up 3 bases and J gave up 3 bases, with 14 bases separating them. The CDR3 DNA is TGTGCCAGCTCACCCCTAACAGGGTGGGACACTGAAGCTTTCTTT. Its protein product is CASSPLTGWDTEAFF.

The chain employs TRBV6-1 and TRBJ1-2, with D possibly TRBD1 on 6 matching bases. Germline CDR1 MNHNS, CDR2 SASEGT. The CDR3 contains 15 residues. V was pared by 3 bases and J by 2 bases, with 13 bases between. CDR3 sequence: CASSESQGTNYGYTF. As DNA, the CDR3 is TGTGCCAGCAGTGAGTCCCAAGGGACAAACTATGGCTACACCTTC.

The chain combines TRBV30 with TRBJ1-4; 8 bases are a match to TRBD1. J gave up 6 bases and V 0 bases, and 3 bases lay outside the gene matches. The CDR3 covers 14 residues. Germline V lookup: CDR1 GTSNPN, CDR2 SVGIG (reference sequence). The CDR3 nucleotides are TGTGCCTGGAGTGTAGGGACAGGCGATGAAAAACTGTTTTTT. It is translated as CAWSVGTGDEKLFF.

This clone is a singleton in its sample. The chain combines TRBV10-1 with TRBJ2-7; the D gene could be TRBD1 or TRBD2 (5 bases each). The length of the CDR3 is 12 residues. CDR1 is WNHNN and CDR2 is SYGVQD in the germline V gene (reference sequence). Trimming took 6 bases from V and 9 from J, leaving 15 bases between them. The CDR3 reads CASSGPPGRQYF. As DNA, the CDR3 is TGCGCCAGCAGCGGACCCCCGGGGCGGCAGTACTTC.

The chain combines TRBV30 with TRBJ2-5; 13 nucleotides align to TRBD2. The J call may be incorrect, as the DNA end agrees better with TRBJ2-7. The CDR3 extends over 15 amino acids. Germline V gives CDR1 GTSNPN, CDR2 SVGIG (reference sequence). The CDR3 spells CAWRAGLAGAYEQYF. CDR3 sequence (DNA): TGTGCCTGGAGGGCAGGACTAGCGGGGGCCTACGAGCAGTACTTC.

This sequence joins TRBV27 and TRBJ2-3; TRBD1 is a possible D gene (5 bases). The CDR3 is 13 residues long. Looked up from germline, CDR1 is MNHEY and CDR2 is SMNVEV (reference sequence). The V gene lost 6 bases and the J gene lost 2 bases, with 9 bases spanning the gap. CDR3 sequence reads: CASRQDVTDTQYF. The CDR3 DNA reads as TGTGCCAGCAGACAGGACGTCACAGATACGCAGTATTTT.

The chain joins TRBV7-3 to TRBJ2-5, with 9 bases fitting TRBD2. Germline CDR1 and CDR2: SGHTA and FQGTGA. The ends lost 5 bases at V and 4 bases at J; junction bases unmatched: 11. This CDR3 has 16 amino acids. In DNA form, the CDR3 reads TGTGCCAGCAGCGCGGGACTAGCCCCTTCTAGAGAGACCCAGTACTTC. Translating gives CASSAGLAPSRETQYF.